This T cell receptor beta chain was recovered during a study of identical twins. The V segment lost 5 bases and the J segment 5 bases; nucleotides outside the gene matches: 6. The germline V gene encodes CDR1 MNHEY and CDR2 SMNVEV (reference sequence). The CDR3 consists of 15 residues. Template switching supplied a universal primer site; unique molecular identifiers were carried on the cDNA. TCRdb analysed the 5' RACE reads with MiXCR anew, one entry per CDR3 protein. The sample shows 350,000 to 450,000 distinct CDR3 sequences, approximately 17% of them seen only once. The rearrangement links TRBV27 to TRBJ2-2; 9 positions match TRBD1. Sequenced input: naive T cells sorted from blood. This TCR came from a man aged 50 to 60 in good health. The CDR3, as DNA: TGTGCCAGCAGTCCCTCCGGGACAGGGACCGGGGAGCTGTTTTTT. Translated, it gives CASSPSGTGTGELFF.